A selection of T cell receptor beta chains follows, all from one sample in a study of Ad26.COV2.S vaccination and SARS-CoV-2 variants. Assay: immunoSEQ multiplex PCR; the TCRdb copy retains only in-frame clones and omits some. The sample lists fewer than 800,000 clones, 70% to 90% occurring once. Sequences were derived from peripheral blood, sampled in a trial of Ad26.COV2.S vaccine versus placebo. The receptors derive from a person aged 18 to 59 who received the Ad26.COV2.S COVID-19 vaccine or a placebo. Each CDR3 is given with its conserved first and last residue. Fields, in order: J gene, D gene, V gene, clone size, CDR3 DNA, CDR3 protein. The D gene is left open where the match is weak. Where a row states a size, it is once, few, many or the class of an expanded clone; other rows omit it.

j_call: TRBJ2-5; d_call: .; v_call: TRBV5-1; clone_size: .; cdr3_nt: TGCGCCAGCAGGACCCCGGGGGAAGAGACCCAGTACTTC; cdr3_aa: CASRTPGEETQYF
j_call: TRBJ2-1; d_call: .; v_call: TRBV18; clone_size: .; cdr3_nt: TGTGCCAGCTCACCAGGGACACACAATGAGCAGTTCTTC; cdr3_aa: CASSPGTHNEQFF
j_call: TRBJ2-6; d_call: .; v_call: TRBV19; clone_size: .; cdr3_nt: TGTGCCAGTACACGGGGGGCCAACGTCCTGACTTTC; cdr3_aa: CASTRGANVLTF
j_call: TRBJ1-6; d_call: .; v_call: TRBV27; clone_size: .; cdr3_nt: TGTGCCAGCAGCACACAGGGAAGATCACCCCTCCACTTT; cdr3_aa: CASSTQGRSPLHF
j_call: TRBJ2-5; d_call: .; v_call: TRBV5-8; clone_size: .; cdr3_nt: TGTGCCAGCAGCTTCGACCTGAAAGAGACCCAGTACTTC; cdr3_aa: CASSFDLKETQYF
j_call: TRBJ2-1; d_call: TRBD2; v_call: TRBV27; clone_size: .; cdr3_nt: TGTGCCAGCAGAGTGCTAGCGGGGTTATACAATGAGCAGTTCTTC; cdr3_aa: CASRVLAGLYNEQFF
j_call: TRBJ2-1; d_call: .; v_call: TRBV6-1; clone_size: .; cdr3_nt: TGTGCCAGCAGTGAATTGGTAGCGACTGAGCAGTTCTTC; cdr3_aa: CASSELVATEQFF
j_call: TRBJ2-3; d_call: .; v_call: TRBV7-9; clone_size: .; cdr3_nt: TGTGCCAGCAGCCCTGTTGCACGGCGAACTAGCACAGATACGCAGTATTTT; cdr3_aa: CASSPVARRTSTDTQYF
j_call: TRBJ2-1; d_call: .; v_call: TRBV19; clone_size: .; cdr3_nt: TGTGCCAGTAGTATCGGACTTGGCCTGGGGGCCTACAATGAGCAGTTCTTC; cdr3_aa: CASSIGLGLGAYNEQFF
j_call: TRBJ2-7; d_call: .; v_call: TRBV6-2/TRBV6-3; clone_size: few; cdr3_nt: TGTGCCAGCACCCCGGTGAGGGAAGGGTACGAGCAGTACTTC; cdr3_aa: CASTPVREGYEQYF
j_call: TRBJ2-7; d_call: .; v_call: TRBV19; clone_size: .; cdr3_nt: TGTGCCAGTAGTGTATCCGGGACGCGGGGGCACTACGAGCAGTACTTC; cdr3_aa: CASSVSGTRGHYEQYF
j_call: TRBJ2-1; d_call: TRBD2; v_call: TRBV18; clone_size: .; cdr3_nt: TGTGCCAGCTCACCCTCCTCCGGGACTATCAATGAGCAGTTCTTC; cdr3_aa: CASSPSSGTINEQFF
j_call: TRBJ1-3; d_call: .; v_call: TRBV7-9; clone_size: .; cdr3_nt: TGTGCCAGCAGCGACCCCTTTGGGCAGGGCTCTGGAAACACCATATATTTT; cdr3_aa: CASSDPFGQGSGNTIYF
j_call: TRBJ2-1; d_call: TRBD2; v_call: TRBV7-6; clone_size: .; cdr3_nt: TGTGCCAGCAGCTTAGCATGGCTAGCGGGAGGTGAGCAGTTCTTC; cdr3_aa: CASSLAWLAGGEQFF
j_call: TRBJ1-2; d_call: .; v_call: TRBV24-1; clone_size: .; cdr3_nt: TGTGCCACCAGTGACTCCCAGGGAATTGGCTACACCTTC; cdr3_aa: CATSDSQGIGYTF
j_call: TRBJ1-1; d_call: .; v_call: TRBV4-2; clone_size: once; cdr3_nt: TGTGCCAGCAGCCCAAGGTTGCGGAACACTGAAGCTTTCTTT; cdr3_aa: CASSPRLRNTEAFF
j_call: TRBJ1-6; d_call: .; v_call: TRBV30; clone_size: .; cdr3_nt: TGTGCCTGGAGCCGTGGACGGAGATTTCCTTCACCCCTCCACTTT; cdr3_aa: CAWSRGRRFPSPLHF
j_call: TRBJ1-1; d_call: .; v_call: TRBV5-6; clone_size: .; cdr3_nt: TGTGCCAGCAGCTCTGAGCCCAGGGGCCACACTGAAGCTTTCTTT; cdr3_aa: CASSSEPRGHTEAFF
j_call: TRBJ2-7; d_call: .; v_call: TRBV18; clone_size: .; cdr3_nt: .; cdr3_aa: CASSPFGQGAYF
j_call: TRBJ1-1; d_call: TRBD1; v_call: TRBV7-2; clone_size: .; cdr3_nt: TGTGCCAGCAGCCCATTGGGCACAGGGGGGAACACTGAAGCTTTCTTT; cdr3_aa: CASSPLGTGGNTEAFF
j_call: TRBJ1-3; d_call: .; v_call: TRBV11-2; clone_size: few; cdr3_nt: TGTGCCAGCAGCTTAGGGCTGAGCTCTGGAAACACCATATATTTT; cdr3_aa: CASSLGLSSGNTIYF
j_call: TRBJ1-5; d_call: .; v_call: TRBV27; clone_size: .; cdr3_nt: TGTGCCAGCAGTCCCACCCTCCAGGGAATCATAAGCAATCAGCCCCAGCATTTT; cdr3_aa: CASSPTLQGIISNQPQHF
j_call: TRBJ1-1; d_call: TRBD1; v_call: TRBV28; clone_size: .; cdr3_nt: TGTGCCAGCAGAGGACAGGGAACGAACACTGAAGCTTTCTTT; cdr3_aa: CASRGQGTNTEAFF
j_call: TRBJ2-7; d_call: TRBD1; v_call: TRBV11-1; clone_size: .; cdr3_nt: TGTGCCAGCAGCTGGGGACAGGGGGCGGTCGAGCAGTACTTC; cdr3_aa: CASSWGQGAVEQYF
j_call: TRBJ2-2; d_call: TRBD1; v_call: TRBV7-6; clone_size: .; cdr3_nt: TGTGCCAGCAGCTTGAAACCGGGACAGGGATCCTACGGGGAGCTGTTTTTT; cdr3_aa: CASSLKPGQGSYGELFF
j_call: TRBJ1-2; d_call: .; v_call: TRBV5-1; clone_size: once; cdr3_nt: TGCGCCAGCAGTGCAGAGCGTCCAAACTATGGCTACACCTTC; cdr3_aa: CASSAERPNYGYTF